The 26 T cell receptor beta chains below were found in one sample sequenced in a study of cytomegalovirus exposure and HLA in healthy donors. 13 Jbeta primers and 60 Vbeta primers were used for the PCR. Repertoires were generated with immunoSEQ multiplex PCR, while TCRdb's copy carries only in-frame clones and drops some. Counted here are about 130,000 clones, about 80% occurring once; the ten biggest clones make up 1%. Sequencing was carried out using PBMCs. The receptors shown here come from a man aged 40-50 years in good health and CMV-seronegative.

The chain recombines TRBV6-1 with TRBJ1-1; possible D gene TRBD1, 6 bases. CDR3 length equals 15 residues. Trimming removed 0 bases at V and 2 bases at J, with 10 bases between. CDR1 and CDR2 from the germline V gene are MNHNS and SASEGT. The CDR3 reads CASSEAPDRNTEAFF. The CDR3 DNA follows: TGTGCCAGCAGTGAAGCTCCGGACAGAAACACTGAAGCTTTCTTT.

V gene TRBV5-1 combines with J gene TRBJ2-3; 7 nucleotides align to TRBD1. The germline V gene encodes CDR1 SGHRS and CDR2 YFSETQ. The length of the CDR3 is 15 residues. After removal of 0 bases from V and 3 bases from J, the junction contained 4 bases not matched to a gene. CDR3 in amino acids: CASSLGQGRTDTQYF. The CDR3 DNA is TGCGCCAGCAGCTTGGGACAGGGCAGGACAGATACGCAGTATTTT.

The chain carries TRBV29-1 and TRBJ2-3, with D perhaps TRBD1 (6 bases). The CDR3 runs to 14 residues. CDR1 SQVTM and CDR2 ANQGSEA come from the germline V gene. The germline V and J ends were trimmed by 6 bases and 4 bases, with 17 bases remaining between them. CDR3 loop: CSVAQGLGADTQYF. The CDR3 nucleotides read TGCAGCGTAGCACAGGGTCTCGGGGCAGATACGCAGTATTTT.

V usage is TRBV7-9 and J usage is TRBJ2-7; D remains unclear. Germline V lookup: CDR1 SEHNR, CDR2 FQNEAQ (reference sequence). CDR3 length equals 13 residues. Trimming removed 5 bases at V and 0 bases at J, with 8 bases between. CDR3: CASSLDISYEQYF. For the CDR3, the DNA is TGTGCCAGCAGCCTAGACATCTCCTACGAGCAGTACTTC.

The rearrangement joins TRBV5-1 to TRBJ1-1; possibly TRBD1 for D (6 bases). Germline-derived CDR1 and CDR2 are SGHRS and YFSETQ. V was clipped by 3 bases and J by 5 bases, with 17 bases between them. The CDR3 extends over 15 amino acids. The CDR3 sequence is CASSWGGGAKTEAFF. Written as DNA, the CDR3 is TGCGCCAGCAGCTGGGGTGGGGGGGCGAAGACTGAAGCTTTCTTT.

The chain employs TRBV7-6 and TRBJ2-2; 12 positions agree with TRBD2. This CDR3 contains 18 residues. Germline CDR1 and CDR2: SGHVS and FNYEAQ. The V segment lost 1 base and the J segment 5 bases; nucleotides outside the gene matches: 8. CDR3 DNA sequence: TGTGCCAGCAGCTTAGATTCTAGCGGGGGGGCCGGAACCGGGGAGCTGTTTTTT. Protein product: CASSLDSSGGAGTGELFF. Combining the CDR3 with reference TRBV7-6 and TRBJ2-2 gives the whole variable domain GAGVSQSPRYKVTKRGQDVALRCDPISGHVSLYWYRQALGQGPEFLTYFNYEAQQDKSGLPNDRFSAERPEGSISTLTIQRTEQRDSAMYRCASSLDSSGGAGTGELFFGEGSRLTVL.

The chain joins TRBV11-3 to TRBJ1-1, with D perhaps matching TRBD1 (6 bases). From germline, CDR1 is SGHNT and CDR2 YENEEA. The V gene lost 5 bases and the J gene lost 2 bases, with 12 bases spanning the gap. CDR3 length equals 14 residues. CDR3 protein: CASSPPGANTEAFF. CDR3 coding DNA: TGTGCCAGCAGCCCCCCAGGGGCAAACACTGAAGCTTTCTTT.

V gene TRBV18 combines with J gene TRBJ1-4; D gene unclear. The CDR3 spans 15 residues. Germline CDR1 is KGHSH and CDR2 is LQKENI. Trimming took off 1 base at V and 8 bases at J, with 14 bases between the two ends. The CDR3 protein is CASSPRGESREKLFF. The DNA of the CDR3 is TGTGCCAGCTCACCACGAGGAGAGTCGAGGGAAAAACTGTTTTTT.

The chain links TRBV18 to TRBJ2-2, with 7 bases fitting TRBD1. After removal of 6 bases from V and 3 bases from J, the junction contained 7 bases not matched to a gene. CDR1 is KGHSH, CDR2 LQKENI, per germline. The CDR3 has 15 amino acids. The CDR3 nucleotides are TGTGCCAGCTCCCCGAGACAGGGTTACACCGGGGAGCTGTTTTTT. Protein product: CASSPRQGYTGELFF. The variable domain in full, with the rest retrieved from reference TRBV18 and TRBJ2-2, is NAGVMQNPRHLVRRRGQEARLRCSPMKGHSHVYWYRQLPEEGLKFMVYLQKENIIDESGMPKERFSAEFPKEGPSILRIQQVVRGDSAAYFCASSPRQGYTGELFFGEGSRLTVL.

In its sample, this clone was seen once. The genes are TRBV6-4 and TRBJ1-1; possibly TRBD1 for D (5 bases). Trimming removed 6 bases from V and 1 base from J, with 9 bases in between. Germline V gives CDR1 MRHNA, CDR2 SNTAGT. This CDR3 is 13 amino acids long. DNA of the CDR3: TGTGCCAGCAGATTACAGGAGAACACTGAAGCTTTCTTT. Its translation is CASRLQENTEAFF.

This clone was counted between two and nine times. This sequence joins TRBV7-8 and TRBJ2-3, with D unresolved. CDR3 length: 13 residues. V gave up 5 bases and J gave up 3 bases, with 9 bases separating them. The V gene's germline CDR1 is SGHVS and CDR2 FQNEAQ. CDR3 DNA sequence: TGTGCCAGCAGCCAAGAAGCGACAGATACGCAGTATTTT. This gives the protein CASSQEATDTQYF.

A few counts support this clone. The J gene is TRBJ2-5, the V gene TRBV4-2; D is unresolved. The CDR3 spans 12 residues. Germline V gives CDR1 LGHNA, CDR2 YNFKEQ. Trimming stripped 1 base from V and 5 bases from J, with 5 bases between. This CDR3 is CASSQVRETQYF. In DNA, the CDR3 is TGTGCCAGCAGCCAAGTCCGGGAGACCCAGTACTTC.

This chain joins TRBV6-1 and TRBJ1-1; D not resolved. V lost 0 bases, J lost 4 bases, and 15 bases lay in between. The CDR3 is made up of 16 amino acids. Germline V lookup: CDR1 MNHNS, CDR2 SASEGT. Here the CDR3 reads CASSEASGPAGTEAFF. The CDR3 DNA reads TGTGCCAGCAGTGAAGCGAGTGGGCCCGCTGGCACTGAAGCTTTCTTT.

On this clone itself: At the DNA level, this CDR3 is encoded by other sequences in the same sample as well. The rearrangement links TRBV5-1 to TRBJ2-2, with D possibly being TRBD2 (5 bases). Germline V gene sequence: CDR1 SGHRS, CDR2 YFSETQ. V was clipped by 4 bases and J by 0 bases, with 7 bases between them. This CDR3 contains 14 residues. The CDR3 loop is CASSPGTNTGELFF. The CDR3 DNA is TGCGCCAGCAGCCCGGGGACGAACACCGGGGAGCTGTTTTTT.

This chain uses TRBV30 with TRBJ1-3; 11 nucleotides align to TRBD1. The CDR3 totals 18 residues. Germline assignment: CDR1 GTSNPN and CDR2 SVGIG (reference sequence). J was trimmed by 3 bases and V by 0 bases; bases with no gene match: 10. The CDR3 coding sequence is TGTGCCTGGAGTGTAGGGGACAGGGGGTCTTTATTTGGAAACACCATATATTTT. Translating it yields CAWSVGDRGSLFGNTIYF. The whole variable domain, remainder taken from reference TRBV30 and TRBJ1-3, is SQTIHQWPATLVQPVGSPLSLECTVEGTSNPNLYWYRQAAGRGLQLLFYSVGIGQISSEVPQNLSASRPQDRQFILSSKKLLLSDSGFYLCAWSVGDRGSLFGNTIYFGEGSWLTVV.

The CDR3 region is CASSFSLAVQETQYF. Here the CDR3 DNA reads TGCGCCAGCAGCTTTTCCCTGGCGGTCCAAGAGACCCAGTACTTC. The J gene is TRBJ2-5, the V gene TRBV5-1; the D is unclear. The CDR3 extends over 15 amino acids. Germline V gene data show CDR1 as SGHRS and CDR2 as YFSETQ. V was pared by 2 bases and J by 1 base, with 12 bases between.

This rearrangement joins TRBV2 to TRBJ2-3; tentatively, D is TRBD2 (5 bases). V shed 2 bases and J shed 6 bases, with 12 bases lying between them. The germline gives CDR1 SNHLY, CDR2 FYNNEI. This CDR3 has 14 amino acids. The DNA for the CDR3 is TGTGCCAGCAGTGAACGACCTAGAGGGGATACGCAGTATTTT. Its protein is CASSERPRGDTQYF.

The chain has TRBV28 and TRBJ2-1, with 12 bases identical to TRBD2. Germline V CDR1 and CDR2: MDHEN, SYDVKM. Trimming removed 5 bases from V and 5 bases from J; junction bases left unmatched: 4. The CDR3 consists of 15 residues. The CDR3 DNA sequence: TGTGCCAGCAGTGCTCTAGCGGGGGGGAACAATGAGCAGTTCTTC. It encodes CASSALAGGNNEQFF.

The V and J genes are TRBV6-1 and TRBJ2-3; 10 bases align to TRBD2. Germline trimming cut 6 bases from V and 2 bases from J; bases unmatched to any gene: 2. This CDR3 spans 14 amino acids. Looked up from germline, CDR1 is MNHNS and CDR2 is SASEGT. This CDR3 is CASRSGGVTDTQYF. DNA for the CDR3: TGTGCCAGCAGGAGCGGGGGGGTCACAGATACGCAGTATTTT.

The chain recombines TRBV30 with TRBJ1-3; a possible D gene is TRBD1 (5 bases). The ends were cut back, 0 bases at V and 1 base at J, with 10 bases in the middle. CDR1 is GTSNPN and CDR2 is SVGIG in the germline V gene (reference sequence). This CDR3 has 15 amino acids. This CDR3 reads CAWSVGGRSGNTIYF. The CDR3 DNA sequence: TGTGCCTGGAGTGTCGGGGGTCGATCTGGAAACACCATATATTTT.

The chain uses TRBV29-1 and TRBJ2-1, with 8 nucleotides matching TRBD2. Germline-derived CDR1 and CDR2 are SQVTM and ANQGSEA. The CDR3 runs to 14 residues. The trim removed 8 bases at V and 4 bases at J, leaving 10 bases unmatched. CDR3 coding DNA: TGCAGCTCAAGCGGGCTAGCGGGTTACAATGAGCAGTTCTTC. This gives the protein CSSSGLAGYNEQFF.

The chain has TRBV5-1 and TRBJ2-3, with 10 bases aligning to TRBD2. This CDR3 spans 17 amino acids. The junction had 9 bases not matched to a gene; V was cut back by 4 bases and J by 1 base. Per germline, CDR1 SGHRS and CDR2 YFSETQ. The CDR3 here is CASSGLAGERGTDTQYF. In nucleotides, the CDR3 is TGCGCCAGCAGCGGTCTAGCGGGAGAAAGGGGCACAGATACGCAGTATTTT.

The chain combines TRBV6-5 with TRBJ1-5; TRBD1 agrees at 8 bases. The CDR3 has 15 amino acids. Germline V gives CDR1 MNHEY, CDR2 SVGAGI. After removal of 6 bases from V and 4 bases from J, the junction contained 8 bases not matched to a gene. This chain's CDR3 is CASRKGQVNNQPQHF. The CDR3, as DNA: TGTGCCAGCAGGAAGGGACAGGTCAATAATCAGCCCCAGCATTTT.

This sequence joins TRBV5-1 and TRBJ1-1; 9 bases fit TRBD1. There are 15 residues in the CDR3. V shed 4 bases and J 5 bases; nucleotides not matched to a gene: 9. The V gene's germline CDR1 is SGHRS and CDR2 YFSETQ. Written as DNA, the CDR3 is TGCGCCAGCAGCGATCCTCGACAGGGGGAGACTGAAGCTTTCTTT. This translates into CASSDPRQGETEAFF.

The rearrangement links TRBV29-1 to TRBJ2-3; TRBD1 aligns across 7 bases. Germline CDR1 SQVTM, CDR2 ANQGSEA. J was trimmed by 2 bases and V by 3 bases; bases with no gene match: 8. This CDR3 spans 15 amino acids. The chain's CDR3 is CSVDQLGTDTDTQYF. The CDR3 DNA reads as TGCAGCGTTGACCAGCTCGGGACAGACACAGATACGCAGTATTTT.

The chain recombines TRBV10-3 with TRBJ2-5, with 7 bases aligning to TRBD1. The CDR3 contains 14 residues. Trimming cost V 6 bases and J 3 bases; bases outside gene matches: 7. Germline-derived CDR1 and CDR2 are ENHRY and SYGVKD. The CDR3 loop reads CAIRKGQVEETQYF. The CDR3 coding sequence is TGTGCCATCAGGAAAGGACAGGTGGAAGAGACCCAGTACTTC.